These 10 T cell receptor beta chains share one sample of origin, sequenced in a study of early T cells in non-severe SARS-CoV-2 infection. MiXCR, run by TCRdb on the 5' RACE reads, gives a single entry per CDR3 protein. The data contain under 95,000 distinct CDR3 sequences, approximately 12% of them singletons. The sequenced sample consisted of whole blood. The receptors come from an adult who was a healthcare worker with PCR-confirmed SARS-CoV-2 infection or an uninfected control (not recorded which).

The table lists this clonotype with many counts. This chain links TRBV27 with TRBJ1-5, with no clear D. The CDR3 totals 12 residues. Germline CDR1 MNHEY, CDR2 SMNVEV (reference sequence). Trimming removed 3 bases at V and 4 bases at J, with 4 bases between. The CDR3 spells CASSFLNQPQHF. Here the CDR3 DNA reads TGTGCCAGCAGTTTCCTGAATCAGCCCCAGCATTTT.

This clonotype has a handful of counts. The rearrangement uses TRBV7-2 and TRBJ1-3; D is ambiguous. The CDR3 runs to 13 residues. Deletions cut 9 bases from V and 0 bases from J, with 9 bases between. CDR1 SGHTA and CDR2 FQGNSA come from the germline V gene. The CDR3 here is CASVHPSGNTIYF. The DNA of the CDR3 is TGTGCCAGTGTCCACCCCTCTGGAAACACCATATATTTT.

The J gene is TRBJ2-1, the V gene TRBV6-2 or TRBV6-3; 9 positions match TRBD2. The ends lost 0 bases at V and 8 bases at J; junction bases unmatched: 14. The CDR3 has 18 amino acids. CDR1 MNHEY and CDR2 SVGEGT come from the germline V gene. CDR3 sequence: CASSYSGVAGDHRDEQFF. The CDR3 region has the DNA TGTGCCAGCAGTTACTCGGGGGTAGCGGGAGATCATAGGGATGAGCAGTTCTTC.

V gene TRBV28 combines with J gene TRBJ2-4, with 10 bases identical to TRBD2. Germline V gene sequence: CDR1 MDHEN, CDR2 SYDVKM. V shed 3 bases and J 8 bases; nucleotides not matched to a gene: 10. The CDR3 extends over 16 amino acids. CDR3 amino acids: CASSFPGTSVKDIQYF. CDR3 sequence (DNA): TGTGCCAGCAGTTTCCCCGGGACTAGCGTGAAGGACATTCAGTACTTC.

In its sample, this clonotype was seen many times. V gene TRBV7-2 combines with J gene TRBJ2-7; D is possibly TRBD1 (6 bases). CDR3 length: 14 amino acids. Germline loops: CDR1 SGHTA, CDR2 FQGNSA. V was pared by 6 bases and J by 6 bases, with 18 bases between. CDR3 loop: CASRRGTGSFEQYF. The CDR3 bases are TGTGCCAGCAGAAGGGGCACAGGGTCGTTCGAGCAGTACTTC.

This clonotype has just a few counts. V usage is TRBV18 and J usage is TRBJ1-1, with TRBD1 as a possible D gene (6 bases). Germline V gene lookup returns CDR1 KGHSH and CDR2 LQKENI. Trimming removed 3 bases at V and 10 bases at J, with 21 bases between. The CDR3 covers 15 residues. The CDR3 spells CASSPGTHREGLAFF. CDR3 DNA sequence: TGTGCCAGCTCACCCGGAACACACAGGGAAGGTTTAGCTTTCTTT.

Ten or more counts support this clonotype. The chain combines TRBV11-1 with TRBJ2-5; the D call may be TRBD1 or TRBD2 (5 bases each). CDR1 is SGHAT, CDR2 FQDESV, per germline (reference sequence). V dropped 1 base and J dropped 5 bases, with 14 bases sitting between them. The CDR3 loop spans 15 amino acids. As DNA, the CDR3 is TGTGCCAGCAGCTTAGAGGGACCCCGGGCGGAGACCCAGTACTTC. Encoded protein: CASSLEGPRAETQYF.

On this clonotype: A much larger clone differs by one base, so this may be a read error. Because the CDR3 is missing its conserved closing phenylalanine or tryptophan, this is likely a read error. The rearrangement joins TRBV20-1 to TRBJ2-7; TRBD1 matches 8 bases. CDR1 and CDR2 (germline): DFQATT, SNEGSKA (reference sequence). CDR3 length equals 15 residues. V shed 0 bases and J 3 bases; nucleotides not matched to a gene: 7. CDR3 nucleotide sequence: TGCAGTGCTAGAGATCCCCGACAGGGGCTCTACGAGCAGTACCTC. Translated: CSARDPRQGLYEQYL.

The rearrangement links TRBV5-6 to TRBJ1-1; D ambiguous. The germline V and J ends were trimmed by 0 bases and 2 bases, with 14 bases remaining between them. CDR3 length: 16 residues. From germline, CDR1 is SGHDT and CDR2 YYEEEE. The CDR3 protein is CASSLEKGRVNTEAFF. In DNA, the CDR3 is TGTGCCAGCAGCTTGGAGAAGGGAAGGGTAAACACTGAAGCTTTCTTT.

This clonotype was found a few times. The J gene is TRBJ2-1, the V gene TRBV19, with 8 bases fitting TRBD2. Per germline, CDR1 LNHDA and CDR2 SQIVND (reference sequence). There are 16 residues in the CDR3. With V trimmed by 1 base and J by 4 bases, 6 bases remained unmatched. The chain's CDR3 is CASSIVPGGGYNEQFF. CDR3 nucleotides: TGTGCCAGTAGTATAGTTCCCGGCGGGGGGTACAATGAGCAGTTCTTC.